Listed below are T cell receptor beta chains from one sample, sequenced in a study of identical twins. TCRdb fed the 5' RACE reads into MiXCR, producing one record per CDR3 protein. In the table there are under 400,000 distinct CDR3 sequences, about 9% of which are singletons. The sequenced sample consisted of naive T cells sorted from blood. The receptor source for this set is a woman aged 45 to 65 in good health. The CDR3 runs from the conserved cysteine through the conserved F or W. D genes are given only for firm matches. Clone size is stated in some rows and not others, as once, few, many or a class when expanded.

j_call	clone_size	d_call	v_call	cdr3_aa	cdr3_nt
TRBJ1-2	few	TRBD1	TRBV3-1	CASSQEGKTGQNGYTF	TGTGCCAGCAGCCAGGAAGGGAAGACAGGGCAAAATGGCTACACCTTC
TRBJ1-1	many	TRBD1	TRBV12-3/TRBV12-4	CASTLTGGKTEAFF	TGTGCCAGCACCCTCACAGGGGGCAAAACTGAAGCTTTCTTT
TRBJ2-5	-	-	TRBV18	CASSFQGGETQYF	TGTGCCAGCTCTTTCCAAGGAGGAGAGACCCAGTACTTC
TRBJ1-5	few	-	TRBV3-1	CASSQDAKQPQHF	TGTGCCAGCAGCCAAGATGCGAAACAGCCCCAGCATTTT
TRBJ2-1	many	-	TRBV12-3/TRBV12-4	CASSGGSRDEQFF	TGTGCCAGCAGTGGGGGCTCTCGTGATGAGCAGTTCTTC
TRBJ1-1	few	-	TRBV7-8	CASSFWGESGGTEAFF	TGTGCCAGCAGCTTTTGGGGTGAGAGTGGGGGCACTGAAGCTTTCTTT
TRBJ1-1	many	-	TRBV5-1	CASSLFGYGDEAFF	TGCGCCAGCAGCTTGTTTGGATACGGGGATGAAGCTTTCTTT
TRBJ2-5	-	-	TRBV30	CAWGGTGATGETQYF	TGTGCCTGGGGGGGGACGGGAGCCACCGGGGAGACCCAGTACTTC
TRBJ1-2	few	-	TRBV5-4	CASSSLLGVVYGYTF	TGTGCCAGCAGCTCCCTTTTAGGCGTAGTGTATGGCTACACCTTC
TRBJ2-5	many	-	TRBV11-2	CASSLYSKETQYF	TGTGCCAGCAGCTTATACAGTAAAGAGACCCAGTACTTC